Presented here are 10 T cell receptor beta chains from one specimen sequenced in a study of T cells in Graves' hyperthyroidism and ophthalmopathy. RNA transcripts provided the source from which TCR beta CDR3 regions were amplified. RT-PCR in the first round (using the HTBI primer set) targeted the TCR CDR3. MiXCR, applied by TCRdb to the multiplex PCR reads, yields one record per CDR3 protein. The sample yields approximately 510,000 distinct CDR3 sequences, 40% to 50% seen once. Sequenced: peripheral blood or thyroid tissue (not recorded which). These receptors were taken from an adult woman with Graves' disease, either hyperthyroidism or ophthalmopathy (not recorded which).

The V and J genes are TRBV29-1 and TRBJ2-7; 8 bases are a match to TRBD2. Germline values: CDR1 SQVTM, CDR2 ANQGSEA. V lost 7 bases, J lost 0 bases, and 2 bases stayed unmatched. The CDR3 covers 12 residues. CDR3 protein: CSAAGDSYEQYF. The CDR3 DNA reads TGCAGCGCAGCGGGAGACTCCTACGAGCAGTACTTC.

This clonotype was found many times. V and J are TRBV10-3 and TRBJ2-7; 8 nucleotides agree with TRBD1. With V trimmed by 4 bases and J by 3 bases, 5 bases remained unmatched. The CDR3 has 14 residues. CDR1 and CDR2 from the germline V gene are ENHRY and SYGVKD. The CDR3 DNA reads TGTGCCATCAGTGCCGGGACAGGCAGCTACGAGCAGTACTTC. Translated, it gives CAISAGTGSYEQYF.

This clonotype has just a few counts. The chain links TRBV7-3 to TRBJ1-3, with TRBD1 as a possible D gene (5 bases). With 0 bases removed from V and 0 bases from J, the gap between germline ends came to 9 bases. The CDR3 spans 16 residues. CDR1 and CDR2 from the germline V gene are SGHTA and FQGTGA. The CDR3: CASSLTGPGSGNTIYF. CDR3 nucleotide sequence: TGTGCCAGCAGCTTAACGGGACCGGGCTCTGGAAACACCATATATTTT.

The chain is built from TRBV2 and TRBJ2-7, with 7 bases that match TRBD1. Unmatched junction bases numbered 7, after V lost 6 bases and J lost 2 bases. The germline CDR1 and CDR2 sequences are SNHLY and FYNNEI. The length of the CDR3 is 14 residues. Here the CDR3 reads CASSWRTGPYEQYF. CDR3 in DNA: TGTGCCAGCAGCTGGCGGACAGGACCCTACGAGCAGTACTTC. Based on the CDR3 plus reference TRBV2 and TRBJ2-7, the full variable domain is EPEVTQTPSHQVTQMGQEVILRCVPISNHLYFYWYRQILGQKVEFLVSFYNNEISEKSEIFDDQFSVERPDGSNFTLKIRSTKLEDSAMYFCASSWRTGPYEQYFGPGTRLTVT.

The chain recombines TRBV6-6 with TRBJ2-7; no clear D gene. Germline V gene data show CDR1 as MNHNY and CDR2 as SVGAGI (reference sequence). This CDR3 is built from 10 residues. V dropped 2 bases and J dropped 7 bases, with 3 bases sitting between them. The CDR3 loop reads CASSYEEQYF. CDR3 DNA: TGTGCCAGCAGTTACGAGGAGCAGTACTTC.

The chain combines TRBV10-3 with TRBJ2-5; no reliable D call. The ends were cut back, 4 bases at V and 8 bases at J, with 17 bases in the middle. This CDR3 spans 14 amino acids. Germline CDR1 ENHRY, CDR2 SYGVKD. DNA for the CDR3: TGTGCCATCAGTGGAAATGGTAGGATGGATACCCAGTACTTC. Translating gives CAISGNGRMDTQYF.

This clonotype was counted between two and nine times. CDR3: CASSVIKESVEAFF. CDR3 in DNA: TGTGCCAGCAGCGTTATAAAGGAGTCGGTGGAAGCTTTCTTT. The V and J genes are TRBV9 and TRBJ1-1; no clear D. CDR1 is SGDLS and CDR2 is YYNGEE in the germline V gene. CDR3 length: 14 amino acids. V lost 2 bases, J lost 8 bases, and 16 bases lay in between.

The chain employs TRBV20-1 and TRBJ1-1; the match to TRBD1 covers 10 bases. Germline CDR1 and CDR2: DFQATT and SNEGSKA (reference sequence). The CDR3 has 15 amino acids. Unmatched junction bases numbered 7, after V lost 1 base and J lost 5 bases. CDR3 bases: TGCAGTGCTAGAGTCGGGACAGGGGCGGGGACTGAAGCTTTCTTT. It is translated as CSARVGTGAGTEAFF.

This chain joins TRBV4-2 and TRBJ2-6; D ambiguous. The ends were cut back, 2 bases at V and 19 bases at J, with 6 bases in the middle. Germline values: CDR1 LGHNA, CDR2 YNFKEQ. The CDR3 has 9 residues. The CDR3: CASSQTVTF. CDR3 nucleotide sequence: TGTGCCAGCAGCCAAACCGTTACTTTC.

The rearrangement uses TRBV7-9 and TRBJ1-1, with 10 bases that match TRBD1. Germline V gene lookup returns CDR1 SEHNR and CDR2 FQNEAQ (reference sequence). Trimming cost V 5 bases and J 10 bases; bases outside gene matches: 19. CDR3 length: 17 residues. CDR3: CASSPGTGDPPQGGAFF. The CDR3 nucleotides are TGTGCCAGCAGCCCTGGGACAGGGGATCCACCCCAAGGTGGAGCTTTCTTT.